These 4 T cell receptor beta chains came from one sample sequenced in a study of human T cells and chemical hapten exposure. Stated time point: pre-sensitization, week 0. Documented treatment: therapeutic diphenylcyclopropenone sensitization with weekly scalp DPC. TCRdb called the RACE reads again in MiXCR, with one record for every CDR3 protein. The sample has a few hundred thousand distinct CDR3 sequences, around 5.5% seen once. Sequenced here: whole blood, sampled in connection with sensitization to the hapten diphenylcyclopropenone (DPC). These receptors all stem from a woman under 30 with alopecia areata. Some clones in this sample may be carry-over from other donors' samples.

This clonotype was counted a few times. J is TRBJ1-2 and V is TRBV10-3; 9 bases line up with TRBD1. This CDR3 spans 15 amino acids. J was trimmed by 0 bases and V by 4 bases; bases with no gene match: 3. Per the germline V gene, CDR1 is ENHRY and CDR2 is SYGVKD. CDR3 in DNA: TGTGCCATCAGTGGGGGGACAGGGCCTAACTATGGCTACACCTTC. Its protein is CAISGGTGPNYGYTF.

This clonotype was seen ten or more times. The CDR3 DNA is TGTGCCAGCAGCGTCAATGGGGCTAACTATGGCTACACCTTC. It is translated as CASSVNGANYGYTF. V gene TRBV9 combines with J gene TRBJ1-2; D unresolved. In germline, CDR1 is SGDLS, CDR2 YYNGEE. This CDR3 spans 14 amino acids. The V gene lost 2 bases and the J gene lost 0 bases, with 8 bases spanning the gap.

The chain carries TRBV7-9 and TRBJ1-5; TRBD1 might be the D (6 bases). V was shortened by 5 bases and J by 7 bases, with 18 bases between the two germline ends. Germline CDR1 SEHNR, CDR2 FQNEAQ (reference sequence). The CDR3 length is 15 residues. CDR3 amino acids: CASSPEGGQGQPQHF. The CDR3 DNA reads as TGTGCCAGCAGCCCTGAGGGGGGGCAAGGGCAGCCCCAGCATTTT.

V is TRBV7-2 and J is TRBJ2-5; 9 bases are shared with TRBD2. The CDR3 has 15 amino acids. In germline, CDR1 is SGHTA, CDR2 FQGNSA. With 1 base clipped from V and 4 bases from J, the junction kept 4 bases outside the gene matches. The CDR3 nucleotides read TGTGCCAGCAGCTTAGTTAGCGGGGGTAGAGAGACCCAGTACTTC. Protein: CASSLVSGGRETQYF. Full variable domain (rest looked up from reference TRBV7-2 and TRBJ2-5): GAGVSQSPSNKVTEKGKDVELRCDPISGHTALYWYRQSLGQGLEFLIYFQGNSAPDKSGLPSDRFSAERTGGSVSTLTIQRTQQEDSAVYLCASSLVSGGRETQYFGPGTRLLVL.